Presented here are 7 T cell receptor beta chains from one specimen sequenced in a study of fetal regulatory T cell absence and autoimmunity. Profiled with immunoSEQ multiplex PCR; TCRdb holds only in-frame clones, not every one. This table holds approximately 49,000 clones, just under 85% found once. Material: cord blood. These receptors came from a newborn boy with IPEX syndrome.

The chain uses TRBV2 and TRBJ1-1, with D hard to call. The CDR3 has 12 amino acids. Trimming cost V 10 bases and J 1 base, with 10 bases left between them. Germline V CDR1 and CDR2: SNHLY, FYNNEI. CDR3: CANPDGNTEAFF. DNA for the CDR3: TGTGCCAATCCGGACGGGAACACTGAAGCTTTCTTT.

CDR3 sequence reads: CSVKAGVGGTEAFF. In DNA, the CDR3 is TGCAGCGTTAAGGCAGGGGTGGGGGGTACTGAAGCTTTCTTT. The chain joins TRBV29-1 to TRBJ1-1; D may be TRBD1 (6 bases). Germline CDR1 and CDR2: SQVTM and ANQGSEA. The CDR3 is 14 amino acids. V was trimmed by 5 bases and J by 5 bases, leaving 18 bases between them.

J is TRBJ2-5 and V is TRBV4-1; D gene uncertain. The DNA end is more similar to TRBJ2-7, so the J call may be wrong. The CDR3 consists of 15 residues. CDR1 is MGHRA and CDR2 is YSYEKL in the germline V gene. The CDR3 bases are TGCGCCAGCAGCCAAGATAAACAACAGCCCTACGAGCAGTACTTC. Translation: CASSQDKQQPYEQYF.

The chain is built from TRBV10-1 and TRBJ1-1; tentatively, D is TRBD1 (6 bases). The germline gives CDR1 WNHNN, CDR2 SYGVQD (reference sequence). Deletions cut 0 bases from V and 4 bases from J, with 6 bases between. This CDR3 is 13 amino acids long. The CDR3: CASSESGGTEAFF. CDR3 in DNA: TGCGCCAGCAGTGAGTCAGGGGGCACTGAAGCTTTCTTT.

CDR3 sequence reads: CASGYGNTIYF. The CDR3 coding sequence is TGTGCTAGTGGCTATGGAAACACCATATATTTT. V gene TRBV12-5 combines with J gene TRBJ1-3; D is undetermined. Trimming shortened V by 6 bases and J by 3 bases, and 3 bases separated the two germline ends. The CDR3 totals 11 residues. The germline V gene has CDR1 LGHNT and CDR2 FRNRAP.

This chain joins TRBV5-4 and TRBJ2-7, with D maybe TRBD1 (5 bases). In germline, CDR1 is SGHNT, CDR2 YYREEE (reference sequence). With 0 bases removed from V and 3 bases from J, the gap between germline ends came to 7 bases. The CDR3 runs 13 residues. This CDR3 is CASSLAQGYEQYF. The CDR3 DNA is TGTGCCAGCAGCTTGGCCCAGGGCTACGAGCAGTACTTC.

The chain combines TRBV18 with TRBJ1-1; D perhaps matches TRBD1 (6 bases). This CDR3 comprises 17 residues. Trimming removed 5 bases from V and 1 base from J, with 20 bases in between. CDR1 is KGHSH and CDR2 is LQKENI in the germline V gene. As DNA, the CDR3 is TGTGCCAGCTCAATGAATAGCTGGGGGCAGGGGAACACTGAAGCTTTCTTT. Amino acids: CASSMNSWGQGNTEAFF.